A single sample gave rise to the 5 T cell receptor beta chains below, sequenced in a study of cytomegalovirus exposure and HLA in healthy donors. PCR involved 60 Vbeta and 13 Jbeta primers. Clones were read by immunoSEQ multiplex PCR, and TCRdb kept only the in-frame ones, dropping some. This table has some 130,000 clones, approximately 84% appearing once. The sample was PBMCs. These receptors were collected from a boy between 2 and 10 years old in good health and CMV-seronegative.

The gene calls are TRBV15 and TRBJ2-5, with 7 bases matching TRBD1. The CDR3 is 14 amino acids. Germline V gene sequence: CDR1 LNHNV, CDR2 YYDKDF (reference sequence). The V segment lost 3 bases and the J segment 3 bases; nucleotides outside the gene matches: 4. CDR3 in amino acids: CATSSNDREETQYF. The CDR3 nucleotides read TGTGCCACCAGCAGTAACGACAGGGAAGAGACCCAGTACTTC.

The J gene is TRBJ1-2, the V gene TRBV30; D uncertain. The CDR3 sequence is 14 residues long. Trimming left V 0 bases short and J 7 bases short, with 15 bases between. Per the germline V gene, CDR1 is GTSNPN and CDR2 is SVGIG (reference sequence). The CDR3 coding sequence is TGTGCCTGGAGTGTATCCCTCACGGAGAGTGGCTACACCTTC. This sequence encodes CAWSVSLTESGYTF.

This sequence joins TRBV18 and TRBJ2-7; TRBD2 is a possible D gene (6 bases). Germline V gives CDR1 KGHSH, CDR2 LQKENI. The CDR3 spans 16 residues. With 3 bases removed from V and 0 bases from J, the gap between germline ends came to 15 bases. In DNA form, the CDR3 reads TGTGCCAGCTCACCTAAAACAGGACTACTCTCCTACGAGCAGTACGTC. Translated: CASSPKTGLLSYEQYV.

This clone was counted a single time. The genes are TRBV27 and TRBJ2-5; 9 nucleotides line up with TRBD1. Germline CDR1 MNHEY, CDR2 SMNVEV (reference sequence). The CDR3 loop spans 14 amino acids. The V gene end was trimmed by 5 bases and the J gene end by 4 bases; junction bases not matched to a gene: 5. The CDR3 coding sequence is TGTGCCAGCAGTGCCTTGACAGGGGGAGAGACCCAGTACTTC. This sequence encodes CASSALTGGETQYF.

V usage is TRBV5-1 and J usage is TRBJ2-7; 12 nucleotides agree with TRBD2. V lost 6 bases and J lost 1; bases outside the gene matches: 11. CDR3 length: 17 amino acids. Per the germline V gene, CDR1 is SGHRS and CDR2 is YFSETQ. The CDR3 region has the DNA TGCGCCAGCACAACCAGAGGGACTAGCGGGCATTCCTACGAGCAGTACGTC. This gives the protein CASTTRGTSGHSYEQYV.